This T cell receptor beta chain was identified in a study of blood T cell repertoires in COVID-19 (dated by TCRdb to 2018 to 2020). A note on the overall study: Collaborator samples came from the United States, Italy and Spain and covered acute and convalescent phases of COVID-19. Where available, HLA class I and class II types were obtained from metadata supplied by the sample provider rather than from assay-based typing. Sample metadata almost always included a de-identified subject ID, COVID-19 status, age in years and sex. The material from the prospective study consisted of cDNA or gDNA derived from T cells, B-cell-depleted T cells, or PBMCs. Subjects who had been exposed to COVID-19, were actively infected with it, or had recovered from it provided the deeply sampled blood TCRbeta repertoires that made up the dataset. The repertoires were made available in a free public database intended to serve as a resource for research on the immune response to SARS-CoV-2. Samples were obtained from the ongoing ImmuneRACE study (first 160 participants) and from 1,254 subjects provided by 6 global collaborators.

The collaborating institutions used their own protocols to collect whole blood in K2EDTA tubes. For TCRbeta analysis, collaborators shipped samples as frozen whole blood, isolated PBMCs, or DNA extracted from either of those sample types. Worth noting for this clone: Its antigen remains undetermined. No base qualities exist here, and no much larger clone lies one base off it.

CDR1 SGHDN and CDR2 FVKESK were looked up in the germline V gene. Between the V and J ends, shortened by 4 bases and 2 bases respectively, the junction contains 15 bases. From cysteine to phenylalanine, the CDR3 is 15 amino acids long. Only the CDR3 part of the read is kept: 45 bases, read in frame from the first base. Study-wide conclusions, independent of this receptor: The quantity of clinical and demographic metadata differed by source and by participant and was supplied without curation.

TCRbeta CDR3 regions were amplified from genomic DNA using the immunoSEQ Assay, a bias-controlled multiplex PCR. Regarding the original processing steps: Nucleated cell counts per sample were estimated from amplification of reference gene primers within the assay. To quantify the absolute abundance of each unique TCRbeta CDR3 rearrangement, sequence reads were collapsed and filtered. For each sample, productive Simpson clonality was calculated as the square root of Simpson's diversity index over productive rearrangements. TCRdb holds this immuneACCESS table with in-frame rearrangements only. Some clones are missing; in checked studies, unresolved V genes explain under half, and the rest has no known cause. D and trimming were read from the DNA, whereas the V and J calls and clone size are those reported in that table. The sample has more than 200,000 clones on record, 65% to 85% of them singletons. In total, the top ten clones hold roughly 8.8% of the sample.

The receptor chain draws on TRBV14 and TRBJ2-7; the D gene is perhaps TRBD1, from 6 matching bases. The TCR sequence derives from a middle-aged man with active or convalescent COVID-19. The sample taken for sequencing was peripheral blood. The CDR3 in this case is CASSPEGRGAYEQYF. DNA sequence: TGTGCCAGCAGCCCTGAGGGCAGGGGTGCCTACGAGCAGTACTTC.